This T cell receptor beta chain was obtained from a study of identical twins. Only healthy Caucasians were included as donors. TCRdb processed the 5' RACE reads anew with MiXCR; each CDR3 protein has one entry. The sample contains around 480,000 distinct CDR3 sequences, 13% to 15% of which appear only once. This CDR3 comprises 15 residues. Germline V lookup: CDR1 MNHNS, CDR2 SASEGT. Losses at the gene ends were 8 bases for V and 4 bases for J; bases not matched to a gene: 9. Points on this clonotype: The antigen remains undetermined.

Study findings and constraints: Invariant MAIT and iNKT cells are populations that could partly confound zero-insertion analyses. Insertion counts were lower in abundant cord blood beta clonotypes, a trend that memory repertoires did not show.

The sample was also linked to a second study, of yellow fever vaccine responses in identical twins.

The genes are TRBV6-1 and TRBJ2-4, with 9 bases lining up with TRBD1. This TCR came from a young woman in good health. The sequencing input was CD4+ T cells sorted from blood. CDR3 protein: CASLKGQGTKNIQYF. In DNA form, the CDR3 reads TGTGCCAGCCTTAAGGGACAGGGAACAAAAAACATTCAGTACTTC.